The 27 T cell receptor beta chains given below trace back to one sample, sequenced in a study of T cell responses to AZD1222 COVID-19 vaccine. Produced via immunoSEQ multiplex PCR; TCRdb's table is partial and in-frame only. The table includes about 170,000 clones, roughly 92% detected once. This specimen was peripheral blood, taken on day 0 of AZD1222 vaccination. Receptors originate from an adult in good health.

This clone has just one count. This chain links TRBV7-3 with TRBJ1-1; maybe TRBD1 (5 bases). Looked up from germline, CDR1 is SGHTA and CDR2 is FQGTGA. The CDR3 has 17 residues. V was clipped by 3 bases and J by 1 base, with 18 bases between them. The CDR3 spells CASSFDKHRLTNTEAFF. In nucleotides, the CDR3 is TGTGCCAGCAGCTTCGATAAACACAGGCTCACGAACACTGAAGCTTTCTTT. The full variable domain, rest sourced from reference TRBV7-3 and TRBJ1-1, is GAGVSQTPSNKVTEKGKYVELRCDPISGHTALYWYRQSLGQGPEFLIYFQGTGAADDSGLPNDRFFAVRPEGSVSTLKIQRTERGDSAVYLCASSFDKHRLTNTEAFFGQGTRLTVV.

The rearrangement uses TRBV12-5 and TRBJ1-4; 9 nucleotides line up with TRBD1. J lost 7 bases, V lost 4 bases, and 7 bases had no gene match. The CDR3 is 15 residues long. Germline CDR1 reads LGHNT; CDR2 reads FRNRAP. The CDR3 sequence is CASGSQTGGSEKLFF. The CDR3 region has the DNA TGTGCTAGTGGTTCGCAGACAGGGGGATCTGAAAAACTGTTTTTT.

The chain is built from TRBV6-5 and TRBJ2-7, with 9 bases matching TRBD1. The CDR3 totals 14 residues. Germline CDR1 is MNHEY and CDR2 is SVGAGI. The V segment lost 6 bases and the J segment 5 bases; nucleotides outside the gene matches: 8. The CDR3 nucleotides are TGTGCCAGCAGAAAGGGGACAGGGATCCACGAGCAGTACTTC. Translation gives CASRKGTGIHEQYF.

The chain uses TRBV20-1 and TRBJ2-5; unclear D gene. The CDR3 has 11 residues. V lost 0 bases and J lost 1, with 0 bases in between. CDR1 is DFQATT and CDR2 is SNEGSKA in the germline V gene (reference sequence). CDR3 in DNA: TGCAGTGCTAGAGACCAAGAGACCCAGTACTTC. It translates to CSARDQETQYF.

The chain employs TRBV11-2 and TRBJ2-7, with D unclear. Germline lookup yields CDR1 SGHAT and CDR2 FQNNGV. Trimming cost V 5 bases and J 0 bases, with 14 bases left between them. The CDR3 is 15 amino acids. CDR3 protein: CASSPEAYVSYEQYF. The CDR3 nucleotides are TGTGCCAGCAGCCCAGAGGCGTATGTCTCCTACGAGCAGTACTTC.

The chain joins TRBV6-1 to TRBJ2-4; no clear D gene. This CDR3 is 12 amino acids long. V was trimmed by 3 bases and J by 7 bases, leaving 7 bases between them. Germline V gives CDR1 MNHNS, CDR2 SASEGT. For the CDR3, the DNA is TGTGCCAGCAGTGACCTAAGGAACATTCAGTACTTC. Its protein is CASSDLRNIQYF.

The chain uses TRBV30 and TRBJ1-2; 9 bases are shared with TRBD1. V lost 3 bases, J lost 6 bases, and 8 bases stayed unmatched. Germline V gene sequence: CDR1 GTSNPN, CDR2 SVGIG (reference sequence). This CDR3 is built from 14 residues. In DNA form, the CDR3 reads TGTGCCTGGAGACCCCGGGACAGGGAACATGGCTACACCTTC. Amino acids: CAWRPRDREHGYTF.

The chain has TRBV24-1 and TRBJ2-5; TRBD2 might be the D (7 bases). Germline CDR1 KGHDR, CDR2 SFDVKD. Trimming removed 9 bases at V and 4 bases at J, with 14 bases between. The CDR3 consists of 13 residues. The CDR3, as DNA: TGTGCCACCGAGGGGGGGCGCGGAGAGACCCAGTACTTC. It is translated as CATEGGRGETQYF.

The chain combines TRBV9 with TRBJ1-5; D remains unclear. The V end lost 0 bases, the J end lost 0 bases, and 10 bases lay between the germline ends. Germline assignment: CDR1 SGDLS and CDR2 YYNGEE. The CDR3 has 16 residues. For the CDR3, the DNA is TGTGCCAGCAGCGTAGGCGCAGGCTTTAGCAATCAGCCCCAGCATTTT. This sequence encodes CASSVGAGFSNQPQHF. Full variable domain (missing parts from reference TRBV9 and TRBJ1-5): DSGVTQTPKHLITATGQRVTLRCSPRSGDLSVYWYQQSLDQGLQFLIQYYNGEERAKGNILERFSAQQFPDLHSELNLSSLELGDSALYFCASSVGAGFSNQPQHFGDGTRLSIL.

This rearrangement joins TRBV7-9 to TRBJ1-6, with D maybe TRBD1 (5 bases). V was trimmed by 5 bases and J by 5 bases, leaving 10 bases between them. The length of the CDR3 is 14 residues. The germline V gene has CDR1 SEHNR and CDR2 FQNEAQ (reference sequence). CDR3 in DNA: TGTGCCAGCAGCCTGGGACTCAATAATTCACCCCTCCACTTT. Its translation is CASSLGLNNSPLHF. Full variable domain (remainder filled in from reference TRBV7-9 and TRBJ1-6): DTGVSQNPRHKITKRGQNVTFRCDPISEHNRLYWYRQTLGQGPEFLTYFQNEAQLEKSRLLSDRFSAERPKGSFSTLEIQRTEQGDSAMYLCASSLGLNNSPLHFGNGTRLTVT.

This clone was recorded once. This chain links TRBV3-1 (or the pseudogene TRBV3-2) with TRBJ1-1; D is unresolved. Trimming stripped 1 base from V and 7 bases from J, with 10 bases between. Germline V gives CDR1 LGHDT, CDR2 YNNKEL (reference sequence). The CDR3 contains 13 residues. The CDR3 region is CASSQGKLGEAFF. In DNA, the CDR3 is TGTGCCAGCAGCCAAGGGAAATTGGGTGAAGCTTTCTTT.

This clone appeared a single time. The CDR3 spells CASSPGTPSGYEQYF. As DNA, the CDR3 is TGTGCCAGCTCACCCGGGACACCGTCGGGGTACGAGCAGTACTTC. The rearrangement links TRBV18 to TRBJ2-7; tentative D call: TRBD1 (6 bases). There are 15 residues in the CDR3. The germline V gene encodes CDR1 KGHSH and CDR2 LQKENI. The V and J ends lost 3 bases and 4 bases respectively, with 16 bases between them.

The chain carries TRBV5-4 and TRBJ2-1; 7 bases line up with TRBD2. There are 14 residues in the CDR3. The germline gives CDR1 SGHNT, CDR2 YYREEE (reference sequence). J lost 7 bases, V lost 7 bases, and 11 bases had no gene match. The CDR3 loop is CASEEKKGGNEQFF. For the CDR3, the DNA is TGTGCCAGCGAGGAAAAGAAGGGAGGGAATGAGCAGTTCTTC.

The chain couples TRBV14 to TRBJ1-4; 10 bases line up with TRBD1. Losses at the gene ends were 1 base for V and 7 bases for J; bases not matched to a gene: 6. The CDR3 consists of 16 residues. The germline V gene encodes CDR1 SGHDN and CDR2 FVKESK. Here the CDR3 DNA reads TGTGCCAGCAGCCAAGGGGACAGGGGACGGGGTGAAAAACTGTTTTTT. Residues: CASSQGDRGRGEKLFF.

The chain combines TRBV19 with TRBJ2-3; 8 bases agree with TRBD2. Germline CDR1 reads LNHDA; CDR2 reads SQIVND (reference sequence). V shed 7 bases and J 0 bases; nucleotides not matched to a gene: 0. There are 13 residues in the CDR3. In DNA, the CDR3 is TGTGCCAGTACTAGCGGGAGCACAGATACGCAGTATTTT. Amino acids: CASTSGSTDTQYF.

A remark on this clone: The junction departs from germline at one end; a sequencing error may be responsible. The chain joins TRBV7-7 to TRBJ2-1; D not resolved. The V gene's germline CDR1 is SSHAT and CDR2 FNYEAQ (reference sequence). CDR3 length: 15 amino acids. CDR3 sequence: CASSLSLGKRDEQFF. The CDR3 DNA sequence: TGTGCTAGCAGCTTAAGTTTGGGTAAACGCGATGAGCAGTTCTTC.

The chain is built from TRBV5-4 and TRBJ1-2, with 7 nucleotides matching TRBD1. Per the germline V gene, CDR1 is SGHNT and CDR2 is YYREEE (reference sequence). The V and J ends lost 2 bases and 3 bases, in that order; junction bases with no gene match: 1. This CDR3 is 13 amino acids long. The CDR3, as DNA: TGTGCCAGCAGCTTCGACAGGGACTATGGCTACACCTTC. Encoded protein: CASSFDRDYGYTF.

V is TRBV3-1 (or the pseudogene TRBV3-2) and J is TRBJ2-5; D could derive from TRBD1 or TRBD2 (6 bases each). Per the germline V gene, CDR1 is LGHDT and CDR2 is YNNKEL (reference sequence). The CDR3 totals 16 residues. Trimming shortened V by 4 bases and J by 4 bases, and 19 bases separated the two germline ends. The chain's CDR3 is CASSLLGGGFRETQYF. The CDR3 coding sequence is TGTGCCAGCAGCCTCCTAGGAGGGGGTTTCAGAGAGACCCAGTACTTC.

The J gene is TRBJ1-1, the V gene TRBV29-1, with D unresolved. V dropped 4 bases and J dropped 6 bases, with 15 bases sitting between them. Germline CDR1 reads SQVTM; CDR2 reads ANQGSEA. The CDR3 is 13 amino acids. The CDR3 sequence is CSVASKGWAEAFF. CDR3 DNA sequence: TGCAGCGTTGCGTCAAAGGGCTGGGCTGAAGCTTTCTTT.

The gene calls are TRBV7-9 and TRBJ1-6; 7 bases are shared with TRBD1. This CDR3 is built from 15 residues. Germline CDR1 SEHNR, CDR2 FQNEAQ (reference sequence). Germline trimming cut 3 bases from V and 5 bases from J; bases unmatched to any gene: 4. CDR3 in DNA: TGTGCCAGCAGCTTGCCAGGGGGGAATAATTCACCCCTCCACTTT. It translates to CASSLPGGNNSPLHF.

V usage is TRBV5-1 and J usage is TRBJ2-3; the D is unclear. The CDR3 runs to 15 residues. V shed 1 base and J shed 1 base, with 10 bases lying between them. The germline gives CDR1 SGHRS, CDR2 YFSETQ. In DNA, the CDR3 is TGCGCCAGCAGCTTGACAGACCAAGGCACAGATACGCAGTATTTT. This encodes CASSLTDQGTDTQYF.

The rearrangement links TRBV18 to TRBJ2-7; TRBD1 agrees at 7 bases. CDR3 size: 14 residues. Trimming took 4 bases from V and 2 from J; bases not matched to a gene: 5. The germline gives CDR1 KGHSH, CDR2 LQKENI. CDR3 residues: CASSRDSDTYEQYF. The CDR3 DNA reads as TGTGCCAGCTCACGGGACAGTGATACCTACGAGCAGTACTTC.

V and J are TRBV9 and TRBJ1-1; 8 bases agree with TRBD1. Germline lookup yields CDR1 SGDLS and CDR2 YYNGEE. This CDR3 region has 14 residues. The J segment lost 8 bases and the V segment lost 3 bases, leaving 9 bases of the junction unmatched. CDR3 sequence (DNA): TGTGCCAGCAGCGCAGGCCAGGGGGCTAGCGAAGCTTTCTTT. It codes for CASSAGQGASEAFF. Variable domain in full (rest from reference TRBV9 and TRBJ1-1): DSGVTQTPKHLITATGQRVTLRCSPRSGDLSVYWYQQSLDQGLQFLIQYYNGEERAKGNILERFSAQQFPDLHSELNLSSLELGDSALYFCASSAGQGASEAFFGQGTRLTVV.

This clone was found once. The J gene is TRBJ2-7, the V gene TRBV6-5, with TRBD1 identical over 10 bases. This CDR3 has 14 amino acids. CDR1 MNHEY and CDR2 SVGAGI come from the germline V gene. V lost 7 bases and J lost 2; bases outside the gene matches: 5. In nucleotides, the CDR3 is TGTGCCAGCAAATCGGGGACAGGGGCCTACGAGCAGTACTTC. Translation: CASKSGTGAYEQYF.

The chain carries TRBV10-1 and TRBJ1-1; possible D gene TRBD1, 6 bases. CDR3 length equals 15 residues. CDR1 and CDR2 (germline): WNHNN, SYGVQD (reference sequence). Trimming removed 0 bases at V and 2 bases at J, with 10 bases between. The CDR3 DNA reads as TGCGCCAGCAGTGAGTCTACAGGGCTCAACACTGAAGCTTTCTTT. Residues: CASSESTGLNTEAFF.

The rearrangement joins TRBV20-1 to TRBJ1-1; D not resolved. With 3 bases removed from V and 1 base from J, the gap between germline ends came to 15 bases. This CDR3 is 15 amino acids long. CDR1 is DFQATT, CDR2 SNEGSKA, per germline (reference sequence). The CDR3 DNA reads as TGCAGTGCTAGTCCGCGGACGCGGGGGAACACTGAAGCTTTCTTT. Its translation: CSASPRTRGNTEAFF.

The chain links TRBV27 to TRBJ2-1; TRBD1 matches at 8 bases. CDR3 length: 20 residues. V was pared by 4 bases and J by 0 bases, with 17 bases of the junction left unmatched. The germline gives CDR1 MNHEY, CDR2 SMNVEV (reference sequence). The CDR3 DNA sequence: TGTGCCAGCAGTTCCGGGGTCAAGACAGGGGCGGGAAGCTCCTACAATGAGCAGTTCTTC. Translation: CASSSGVKTGAGSSYNEQFF.